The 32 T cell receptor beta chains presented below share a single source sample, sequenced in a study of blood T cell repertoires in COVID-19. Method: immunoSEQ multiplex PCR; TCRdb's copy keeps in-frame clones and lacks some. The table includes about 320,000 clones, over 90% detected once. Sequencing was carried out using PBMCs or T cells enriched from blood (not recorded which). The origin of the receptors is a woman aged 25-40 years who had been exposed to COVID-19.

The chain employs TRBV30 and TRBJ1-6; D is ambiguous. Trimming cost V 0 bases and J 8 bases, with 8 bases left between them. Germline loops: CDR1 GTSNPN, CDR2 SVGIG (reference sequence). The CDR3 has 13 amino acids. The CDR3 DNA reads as TGTGCCTGGAGTGTCCAATGGCATTCACCCCTCCACTTT. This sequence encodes CAWSVQWHSPLHF.

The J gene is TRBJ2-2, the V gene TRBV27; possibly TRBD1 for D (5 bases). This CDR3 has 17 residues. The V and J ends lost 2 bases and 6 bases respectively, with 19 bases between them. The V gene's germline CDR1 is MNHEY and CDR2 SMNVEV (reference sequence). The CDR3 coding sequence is TGTGCCAGCAGTTTAAGCCAGGGTTTAATCCGGGCCGGGGAGCTGTTTTTT. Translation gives CASSLSQGLIRAGELFF.

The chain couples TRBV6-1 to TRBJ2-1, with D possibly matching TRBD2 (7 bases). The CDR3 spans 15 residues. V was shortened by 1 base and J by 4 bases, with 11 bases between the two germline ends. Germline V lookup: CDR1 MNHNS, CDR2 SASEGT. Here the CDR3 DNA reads TGTGCCAGCAGTGAAGGTAGGGGGGGGTACAATGAGCAGTTCTTC. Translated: CASSEGRGGYNEQFF.

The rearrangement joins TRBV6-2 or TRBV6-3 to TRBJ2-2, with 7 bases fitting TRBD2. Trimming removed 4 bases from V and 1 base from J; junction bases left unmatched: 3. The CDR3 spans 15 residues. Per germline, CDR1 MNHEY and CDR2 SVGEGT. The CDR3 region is CASSFSGENTGELFF. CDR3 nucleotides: TGTGCCAGCAGTTTCAGCGGGGAGAACACCGGGGAGCTGTTTTTT.

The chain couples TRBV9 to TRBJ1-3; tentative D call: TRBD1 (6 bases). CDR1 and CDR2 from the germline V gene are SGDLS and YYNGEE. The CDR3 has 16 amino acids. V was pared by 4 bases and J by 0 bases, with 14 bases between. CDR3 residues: CASSPHMTGSGNTIYF. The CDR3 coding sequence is TGTGCCAGCAGCCCCCACATGACAGGCTCTGGAAACACCATATATTTT. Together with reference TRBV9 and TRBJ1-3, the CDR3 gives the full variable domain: DSGVTQTPKHLITATGQRVTLRCSPRSGDLSVYWYQQSLDQGLQFLIQYYNGEERAKGNILERFSAQQFPDLHSELNLSSLELGDSALYFCASSPHMTGSGNTIYFGEGSWLTVV.

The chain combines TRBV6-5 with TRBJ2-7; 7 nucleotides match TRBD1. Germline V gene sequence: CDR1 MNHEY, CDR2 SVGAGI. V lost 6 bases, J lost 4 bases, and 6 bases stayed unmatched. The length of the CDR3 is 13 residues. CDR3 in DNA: TGTGCCAGCAGCGGGACAGCCTTTTACGAGCAGTACTTC. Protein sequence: CASSGTAFYEQYF.

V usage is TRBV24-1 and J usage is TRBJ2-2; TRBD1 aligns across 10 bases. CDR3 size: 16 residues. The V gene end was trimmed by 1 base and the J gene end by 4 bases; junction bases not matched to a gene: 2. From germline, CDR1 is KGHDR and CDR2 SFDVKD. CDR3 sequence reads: CATSDLWTGGTGELFF. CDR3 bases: TGTGCCACCAGTGATTTATGGACAGGGGGCACCGGGGAGCTGTTTTTT.

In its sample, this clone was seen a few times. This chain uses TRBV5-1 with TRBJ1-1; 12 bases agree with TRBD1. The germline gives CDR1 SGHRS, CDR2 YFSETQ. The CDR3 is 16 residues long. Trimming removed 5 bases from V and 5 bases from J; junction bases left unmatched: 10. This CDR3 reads CASRIGTGGDYTEAFF. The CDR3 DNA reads TGCGCCAGCAGGATCGGGACAGGGGGCGATTATACTGAAGCTTTCTTT.

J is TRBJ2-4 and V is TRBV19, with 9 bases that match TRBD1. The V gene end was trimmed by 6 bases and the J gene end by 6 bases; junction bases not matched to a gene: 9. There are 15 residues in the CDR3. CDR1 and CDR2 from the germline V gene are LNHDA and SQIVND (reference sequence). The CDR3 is CASSNKQGAGNIQYF. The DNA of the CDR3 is TGTGCCAGTAGCAATAAACAGGGGGCTGGAAACATTCAGTACTTC.

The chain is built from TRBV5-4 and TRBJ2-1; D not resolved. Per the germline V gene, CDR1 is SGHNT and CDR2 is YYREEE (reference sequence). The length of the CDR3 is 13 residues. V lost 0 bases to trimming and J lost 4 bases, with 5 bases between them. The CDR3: CASSLDNYNEQFF. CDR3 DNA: TGTGCCAGCAGCTTGGACAATTACAATGAGCAGTTCTTC.

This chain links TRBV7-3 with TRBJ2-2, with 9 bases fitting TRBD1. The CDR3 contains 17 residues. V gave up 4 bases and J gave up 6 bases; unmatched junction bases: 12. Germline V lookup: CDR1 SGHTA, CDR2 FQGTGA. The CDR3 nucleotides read TGTGCCAGCAGCTCTTACGGGGGGACAGGGAGTCCCGGGGAGCTGTTTTTT. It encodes CASSSYGGTGSPGELFF.

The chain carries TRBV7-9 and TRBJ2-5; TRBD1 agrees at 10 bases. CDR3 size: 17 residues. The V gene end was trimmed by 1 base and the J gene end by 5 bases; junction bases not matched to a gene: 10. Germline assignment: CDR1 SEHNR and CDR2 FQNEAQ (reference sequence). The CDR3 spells CASSLGMGQGSRETQYF. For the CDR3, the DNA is TGTGCCAGCAGCTTAGGAATGGGACAGGGGTCAAGGGAGACCCAGTACTTC.

The CDR3 is CASRQGPRLTNTEAFF. In DNA, the CDR3 is TGTGCCAGCCGGCAGGGCCCACGGCTCACGAACACTGAAGCTTTCTTT. This rearrangement joins TRBV5-4 to TRBJ1-1; D is possibly TRBD1 (5 bases). The CDR3 covers 16 residues. CDR1 and CDR2 from the germline V gene are SGHNT and YYREEE (reference sequence). Trimming took 7 bases from V and 1 from J, leaving 20 bases between them.

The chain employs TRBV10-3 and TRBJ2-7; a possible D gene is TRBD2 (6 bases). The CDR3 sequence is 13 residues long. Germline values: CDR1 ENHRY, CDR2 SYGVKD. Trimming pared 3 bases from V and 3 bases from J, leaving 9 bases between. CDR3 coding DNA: TGTGCCATCAGTGATGGCGGGGTCTACGAGCAGTACTTC. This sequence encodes CAISDGGVYEQYF.

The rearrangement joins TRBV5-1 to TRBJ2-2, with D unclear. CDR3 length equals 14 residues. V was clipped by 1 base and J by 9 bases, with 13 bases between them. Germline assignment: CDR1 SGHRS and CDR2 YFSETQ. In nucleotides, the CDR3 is TGCGCCAGCAGCTTGTCCCAACCTAGTAGGGAGCTGTTTTTT. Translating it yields CASSLSQPSRELFF.

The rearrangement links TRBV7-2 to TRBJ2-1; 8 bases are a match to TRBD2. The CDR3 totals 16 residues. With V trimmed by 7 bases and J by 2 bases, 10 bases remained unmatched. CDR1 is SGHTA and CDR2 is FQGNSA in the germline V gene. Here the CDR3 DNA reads TGTGCCAGCACCTTCGAGCGGGGGACGACCTACAATGAGCAGTTCTTC. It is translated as CASTFERGTTYNEQFF.

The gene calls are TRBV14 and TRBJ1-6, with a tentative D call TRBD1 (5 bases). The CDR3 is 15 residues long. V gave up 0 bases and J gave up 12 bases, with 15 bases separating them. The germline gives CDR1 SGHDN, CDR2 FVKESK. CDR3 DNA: TGTGCCAGCAGCCAAGAGGGGCCAGCGATTGGACCCCTCCACTTT. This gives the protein CASSQEGPAIGPLHF.

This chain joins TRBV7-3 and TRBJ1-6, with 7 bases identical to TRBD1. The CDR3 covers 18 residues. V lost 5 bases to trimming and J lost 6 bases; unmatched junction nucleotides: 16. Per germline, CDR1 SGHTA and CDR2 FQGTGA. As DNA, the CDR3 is TGTGCCAGCAGCCCAACAGGGGTAGGAGGTGTAGGTAATTCACCCCTCCACTTT. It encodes CASSPTGVGGVGNSPLHF.

The DNA of the CDR3 is TGTGCCAGTAGTATTGGGCCGGGACGGAGGGATGACACTGAAGCTTTCTTT. Amino acids: CASSIGPGRRDDTEAFF. This chain uses TRBV19 with TRBJ1-1; tentative D call: TRBD1 (5 bases). CDR3 size: 17 residues. Deletions cut 3 bases from V and 3 bases from J, with 20 bases between. Germline CDR1 reads LNHDA; CDR2 reads SQIVND (reference sequence).

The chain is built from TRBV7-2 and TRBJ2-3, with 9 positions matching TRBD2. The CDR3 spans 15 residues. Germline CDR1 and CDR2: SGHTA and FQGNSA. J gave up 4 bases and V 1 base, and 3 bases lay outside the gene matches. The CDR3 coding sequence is TGTGCCAGCAGCTTAGTGGCGGGAGGGGCAGATACGCAGTATTTT. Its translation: CASSLVAGGADTQYF.

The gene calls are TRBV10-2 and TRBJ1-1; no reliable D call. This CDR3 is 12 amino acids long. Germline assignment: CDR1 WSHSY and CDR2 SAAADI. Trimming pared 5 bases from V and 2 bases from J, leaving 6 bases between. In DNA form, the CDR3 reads TGCGCCAGCAGTTCAGGTAACACTGAAGCTTTCTTT. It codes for CASSSGNTEAFF.

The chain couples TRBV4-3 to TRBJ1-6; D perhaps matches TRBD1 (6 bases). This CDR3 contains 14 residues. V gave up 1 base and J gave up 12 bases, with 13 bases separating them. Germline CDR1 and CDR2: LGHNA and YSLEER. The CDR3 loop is CASSQVDRNGPLHF. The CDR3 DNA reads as TGCGCCAGCAGCCAAGTGGACAGAAATGGACCCCTCCACTTT.

CDR3 residues: CASANPGGEKLFF. CDR3 in DNA: TGTGCCAGCGCTAACCCAGGGGGGGAAAAACTGTTTTTT. The chain has TRBV12-3 or TRBV12-4 and TRBJ1-4; 7 bases map to TRBD1. V was clipped by 8 bases and J by 8 bases; unmatched bases: 8. CDR3 length equals 13 residues.

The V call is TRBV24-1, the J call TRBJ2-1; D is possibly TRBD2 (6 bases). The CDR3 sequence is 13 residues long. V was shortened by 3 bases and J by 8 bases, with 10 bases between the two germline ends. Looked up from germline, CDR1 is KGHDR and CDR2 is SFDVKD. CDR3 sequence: CATSDRGIHEQFF. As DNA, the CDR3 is TGTGCCACCAGTGATCGGGGGATCCATGAGCAGTTCTTC.

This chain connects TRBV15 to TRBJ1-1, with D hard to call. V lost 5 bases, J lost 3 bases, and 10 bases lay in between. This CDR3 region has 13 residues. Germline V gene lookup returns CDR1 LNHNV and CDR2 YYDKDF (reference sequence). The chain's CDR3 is CATSAYTDTEAFF. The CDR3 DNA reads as TGTGCCACCAGCGCCTACACAGACACTGAAGCTTTCTTT. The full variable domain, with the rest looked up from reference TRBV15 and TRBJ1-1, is DAMVIQNPRYQVTQFGKPVTLSCSQTLNHNVMYWYQQKSSQAPKLLFHYYDKDFNNEADTPDNFQSRRPNTSFCFLDIRSPGLGDTAMYLCATSAYTDTEAFFGQGTRLTVV.

The CDR3 sequence: CASSETGKGAYGYTF. CDR3 DNA sequence: TGTGCCAGTAGTGAGACAGGGAAGGGGGCCTATGGCTACACCTTC. This chain joins TRBV19 and TRBJ1-2; 7 bases map to TRBD1. With 5 bases clipped from V and 4 bases from J, the junction kept 10 bases outside the gene matches. CDR1 is LNHDA, CDR2 SQIVND, per germline (reference sequence). The CDR3 has 15 amino acids.

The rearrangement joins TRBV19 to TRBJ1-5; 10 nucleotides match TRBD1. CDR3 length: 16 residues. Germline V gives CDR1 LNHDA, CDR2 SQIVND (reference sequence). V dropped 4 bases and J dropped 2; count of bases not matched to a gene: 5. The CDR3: CASSRDRGLGNQPQHF. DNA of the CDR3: TGTGCCAGTAGTAGAGACAGGGGGCTAGGCAATCAGCCCCAGCATTTT.

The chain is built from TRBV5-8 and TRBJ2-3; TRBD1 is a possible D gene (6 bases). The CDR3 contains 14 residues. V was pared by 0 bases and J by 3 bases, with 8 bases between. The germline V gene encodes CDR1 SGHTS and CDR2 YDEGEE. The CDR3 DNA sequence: TGTGCCAGCAGCTTGGGACAGGAGACAGATACGCAGTATTTT. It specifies CASSLGQETDTQYF.

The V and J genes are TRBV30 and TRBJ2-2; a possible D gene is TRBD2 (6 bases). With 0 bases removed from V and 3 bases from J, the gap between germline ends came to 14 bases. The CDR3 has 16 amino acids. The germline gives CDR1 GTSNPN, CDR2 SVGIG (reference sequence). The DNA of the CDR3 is TGTGCCTGGAGTGTACGTTGGAGGGCGGACACCGGGGAGCTGTTTTTT. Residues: CAWSVRWRADTGELFF.

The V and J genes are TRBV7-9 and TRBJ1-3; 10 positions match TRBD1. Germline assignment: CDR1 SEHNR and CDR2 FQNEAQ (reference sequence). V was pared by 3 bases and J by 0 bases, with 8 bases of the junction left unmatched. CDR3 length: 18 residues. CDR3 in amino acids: CASSLVLRTGGSGNTIYF. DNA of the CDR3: TGTGCCAGCAGCTTGGTGCTCCGGACAGGGGGCTCTGGAAACACCATATATTTT.

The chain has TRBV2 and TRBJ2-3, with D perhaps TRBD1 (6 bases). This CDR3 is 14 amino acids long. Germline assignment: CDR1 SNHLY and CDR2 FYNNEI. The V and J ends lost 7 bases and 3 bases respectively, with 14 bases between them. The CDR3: CASKTGEGTDTQYF. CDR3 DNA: TGTGCCAGCAAGACAGGCGAGGGGACAGATACGCAGTATTTT.

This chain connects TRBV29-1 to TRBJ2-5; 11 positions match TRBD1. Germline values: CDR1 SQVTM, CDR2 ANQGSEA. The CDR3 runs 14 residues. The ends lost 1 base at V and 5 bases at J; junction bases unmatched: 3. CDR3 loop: CSVEADRGLETQYF. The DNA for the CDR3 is TGCAGCGTTGAAGCGGACAGGGGGCTTGAGACCCAGTACTTC.